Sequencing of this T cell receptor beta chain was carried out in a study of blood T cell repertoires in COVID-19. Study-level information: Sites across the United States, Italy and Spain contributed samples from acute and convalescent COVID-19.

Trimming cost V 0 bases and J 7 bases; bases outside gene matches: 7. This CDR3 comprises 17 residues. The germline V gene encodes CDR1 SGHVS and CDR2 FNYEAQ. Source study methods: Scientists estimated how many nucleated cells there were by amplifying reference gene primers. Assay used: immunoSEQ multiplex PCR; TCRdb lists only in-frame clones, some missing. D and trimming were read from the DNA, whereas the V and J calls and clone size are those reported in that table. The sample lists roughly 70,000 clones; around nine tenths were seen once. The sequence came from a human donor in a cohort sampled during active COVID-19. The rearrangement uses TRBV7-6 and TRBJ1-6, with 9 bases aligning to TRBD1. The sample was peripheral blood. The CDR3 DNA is TGTGCCAGCAGCTTAGCAGGGACAGGGATGCTCAATTCACCCCTCCACTTT. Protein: CASSLAGTGMLNSPLHF.